The clone carrying this T cell receptor (beta chain) was seen ten or more times. Its specificity is not known. This sample was taken from a study of response to subunit inactivated influenza vaccine. Germline lookup yields CDR1 SQVTM and CDR2 ANQGSEA. V was pared by 0 bases and J by 4 bases, with 1 base of the junction left unmatched. This CDR3 contains 13 residues. One entry per CDR3 protein results from TCRdb running MiXCR on the RT-PCR reads. The table has fewer than 700,000 distinct CDR3 sequences, roughly 13% seen once; the top ten hold approximately 14%. Overall study findings and caveats: The authors suggested that few new T cells are recruited per seasonal influenza vaccination.

The TCR originated in a man in his forties or fifties who received an inactivated influenza vaccine. Sequenced here: PBMCs from blood, sampled about 40 days after vaccination. The gene calls are TRBV29-1 and TRBJ2-7; 9 bases match TRBD1. In DNA form, the CDR3 reads TGCAGCGTTGAAGAACAGGGGGCATACGAGCAGTACTTC. Translating it yields CSVEEQGAYEQYF.